Following are 13 T cell receptor beta chains from one sample sequenced in a study of control samples from healthy donors and cancer patients. Sequenced by immunoSEQ multiplex PCR; TCRdb stores in-frame clones only, minus some. The sample lists approximately 46,000 clones; approximately 94% were seen once. The sample was PBMCs. The receptors stem from a man aged 25 to 40 with colorectal cancer.

The V gene is TRBV30, the J gene TRBJ2-1, with no clear D. The CDR3 contains 11 residues. The V and J ends lost 6 bases and 9 bases respectively, with 12 bases between them. Germline V gene sequence: CDR1 GTSNPN, CDR2 SVGIG (reference sequence). DNA for the CDR3: TGTGCCTGTGTTCACCTCGGTGAGCAGTTCTTC. Amino acids: CACVHLGEQFF.

The chain uses TRBV6-5 and TRBJ1-5; weak D call: TRBD1 (6 bases). CDR3 length equals 13 residues. Trimming removed 6 bases at V and 8 bases at J, with 14 bases between. CDR1 and CDR2 from the germline V gene are MNHEY and SVGAGI. The CDR3 DNA reads as TGTGCCAGCAGGCGGGACATAGGGGAGCCCCAGCATTTT. Translated, it gives CASRRDIGEPQHF.

The chain is built from TRBV19 and TRBJ1-1, with D hard to call. The CDR3 has 14 amino acids. The germline gives CDR1 LNHDA, CDR2 SQIVND (reference sequence). V was shortened by 5 bases and J by 0 bases, with 10 bases between the two germline ends. The CDR3 spells CASSPGRVNTEAFF. The CDR3 DNA reads TGTGCCAGTAGTCCTGGACGAGTGAACACTGAAGCTTTCTTT. The full variable domain, in which reference TRBV19 and TRBJ1-1 provide the parts outside the CDR3, is DGGITQSPKYLFRKEGQNVTLSCEQNLNHDAMYWYRQDPGQGLRLIYYSQIVNDFQKGDIAEGYSVSREKKESFPLTVTSAQKNPTAFYLCASSPGRVNTEAFFGQGTRLTVV.

The chain joins TRBV29-1 to TRBJ2-3; maybe TRBD1 (6 bases). Germline V CDR1 and CDR2: SQVTM, ANQGSEA. With 3 bases removed from V and 2 bases from J, the gap between germline ends came to 21 bases. The CDR3 spans 17 residues. CDR3 nucleotide sequence: TGCAGCGTTGACGGGTACAGGGAGAAGGGACACACAGATACGCAGTATTTT. Protein sequence: CSVDGYREKGHTDTQYF.

The gene calls are TRBV30 and TRBJ1-2; D might be TRBD1 (5 bases). CDR1 and CDR2 from the germline V gene are GTSNPN and SVGIG (reference sequence). The CDR3 totals 18 residues. The V end lost 1 base, the J end lost 0 bases, and 21 bases lay between the germline ends. The chain's CDR3 is CAWSGFGREQLANYGYTF. The CDR3 DNA is TGTGCCTGGAGTGGATTTGGCAGGGAGCAACTAGCTAACTATGGCTACACCTTC.

This clone was observed a handful of times. Other DNA sequences in the same sample also yield this CDR3. The chain carries TRBV5-1 and TRBJ2-2; tentatively, D is TRBD1 or TRBD2 (7 bases each). Germline V CDR1 and CDR2: SGHRS, YFSETQ. This CDR3 is built from 17 residues. V was clipped by 4 bases and J by 5 bases, with 21 bases between them. In DNA, the CDR3 is TGCGCCAGCAGCACCGTGGTTCAGGGGGGGCGGACCGGGGAGCTGTTTTTT. The encoded protein is CASSTVVQGGRTGELFF.

The chain is built from TRBV27 and TRBJ2-7; tentative D call: TRBD1 (5 bases). Per germline, CDR1 MNHEY and CDR2 SMNVEV (reference sequence). This CDR3 region has 15 residues. The V end was cut by 4 bases, the J end by 7 bases, with 20 bases between. CDR3 protein: CASSSSGSRKGEQYF. The CDR3 DNA is TGTGCCAGCAGTTCCTCCGGGTCTCGAAAGGGGGAGCAGTACTTC.

The chain links TRBV5-1 to TRBJ2-3, with D unresolved. The V end was cut by 0 bases, the J end by 0 bases, with 11 bases between. The CDR3 totals 16 residues. From germline, CDR1 is SGHRS and CDR2 YFSETQ. The CDR3 here is CASSLDGRTSTDTQYF. In DNA form, the CDR3 reads TGCGCCAGCAGCTTGGACGGACGTACTAGCACAGATACGCAGTATTTT. Combining the CDR3 with reference TRBV5-1 and TRBJ2-3 gives the whole variable domain KAGVTQTPRYLIKTRGQQVTLSCSPISGHRSVSWYQQTPGQGLQFLFEYFSETQRNKGNFPGRFSGRQFSNSRSEMNVSTLELGDSALYLCASSLDGRTSTDTQYFGPGTRLTVL.

V gene TRBV5-1 combines with J gene TRBJ1-3; D is perhaps TRBD1 (5 bases). CDR3 length equals 14 residues. CDR1 SGHRS and CDR2 YFSETQ come from the germline V gene. Between the trimmed V and J ends, which lost 0 bases and 3 bases, there was a span of 7 bases. CDR3 bases: TGCGCCAGCAGCTTGGCAGGGATTGGAAACACCATATATTTT. This codes for CASSLAGIGNTIYF.

The rearrangement uses TRBV7-9 and TRBJ1-2, with TRBD1 as a possible D gene (6 bases). Germline V gene sequence: CDR1 SEHNR, CDR2 FQNEAQ (reference sequence). The CDR3 length is 13 residues. V was clipped by 2 bases and J by 7 bases, with 11 bases between them. This chain's CDR3 is CASSLSGVGGYTF. CDR3 DNA: TGTGCCAGCAGCTTATCAGGGGTCGGTGGCTACACCTTC.

This chain uses TRBV25-1 with TRBJ1-1, with D possibly TRBD1 on 6 matching bases. CDR1 and CDR2 from the germline V gene are MGHDK and SYGVNS. The CDR3 runs 18 residues. V lost 2 bases to trimming and J lost 1 base, with 20 bases between them. CDR3 sequence reads: CASSEMGATGWKNTEAFF. The CDR3 DNA follows: TGTGCCAGCAGTGAAATGGGAGCGACAGGATGGAAGAACACTGAAGCTTTCTTT.

CDR3 sequence (DNA): TGTGCCAGCAGTGAAGTGGGGTCCACGGGTTTCAATCAGCCCCAGCATTTT. Protein product: CASSEVGSTGFNQPQHF. The genes are TRBV2 and TRBJ1-5, with D unclear. V was trimmed by 1 base and J by 3 bases, leaving 16 bases between them. Germline V gene sequence: CDR1 SNHLY, CDR2 FYNNEI. The CDR3 loop spans 17 amino acids.

The V call is TRBV2, the J call TRBJ2-3; 12 bases are shared with TRBD2. CDR1 is SNHLY and CDR2 is FYNNEI in the germline V gene. The J segment lost 1 base and the V segment lost 5 bases, leaving 1 base of the junction unmatched. CDR3 length: 15 residues. The CDR3 loop is CASSRTSGGTDTQYF. CDR3 in DNA: TGTGCCAGCAGTCGGACTAGCGGGGGCACAGATACGCAGTATTTT.